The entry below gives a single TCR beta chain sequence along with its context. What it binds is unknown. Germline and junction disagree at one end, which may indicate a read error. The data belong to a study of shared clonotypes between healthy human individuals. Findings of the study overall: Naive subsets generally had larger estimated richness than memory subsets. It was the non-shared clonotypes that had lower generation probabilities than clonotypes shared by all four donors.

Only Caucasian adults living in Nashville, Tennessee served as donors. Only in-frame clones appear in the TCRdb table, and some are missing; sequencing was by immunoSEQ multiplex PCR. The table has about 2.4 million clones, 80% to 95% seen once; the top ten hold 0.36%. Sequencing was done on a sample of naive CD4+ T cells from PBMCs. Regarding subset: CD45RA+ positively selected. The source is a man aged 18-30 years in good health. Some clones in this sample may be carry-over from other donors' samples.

The CDR3 here is CASSPSGTSYYEQFF. The CDR3 nucleotides are TGCGCCAGCAGCCCTTCCGGGACTAGCTACTATGAGCAGTTCTTC. This chain uses TRBV5-1 with TRBJ2-1; the match to TRBD2 covers 9 bases. Germline V CDR1 and CDR2: SGHRS, YFSETQ. The CDR3 length is 15 residues.